These 20 T cell receptor beta chains were sequenced from one sample in a study of T cell responses to AZD1222 COVID-19 vaccine. Using immunoSEQ multiplex PCR, the repertoire was profiled, and TCRdb retains in-frame clones only, with some absent. The data contain tens of thousands of clones, around nine tenths of them seen just once; the ten biggest clones take up around 24%. The starting material was peripheral blood, obtained on day 0 of AZD1222 vaccination. Receptors originate from an adult in good health.

The chain couples TRBV11-3 to TRBJ1-1, with D uncertain. CDR1 is SGHNT and CDR2 is YENEEA in the germline V gene. This CDR3 is built from 13 residues. Deletions cut 5 bases from V and 1 base from J, with 8 bases between. The CDR3 loop is CASSRVGNTEAFF. CDR3 nucleotides: TGTGCCAGCAGCCGAGTTGGGAACACTGAAGCTTTCTTT.

The chain couples TRBV2 to TRBJ1-6; D not certain. Germline CDR1 reads SNHLY; CDR2 reads FYNNEI. The length of the CDR3 is 12 residues. Deletions cut 5 bases from V and 5 bases from J, with 4 bases between. CDR3 nucleotide sequence: TGTGCCAGCAGTATTGATAATTCACCCCTCCACTTT. Translating gives CASSIDNSPLHF.

This clone was observed a handful of times. The V gene is TRBV7-9, the J gene TRBJ2-7; possible D gene TRBD1, 5 bases. V lost 6 bases to trimming and J lost 0 bases, with 15 bases between them. Germline V gene data show CDR1 as SEHNR and CDR2 as FQNEAQ (reference sequence). This CDR3 region has 15 residues. CDR3 loop: CASRPSGPSSYEQYF. The CDR3 nucleotides are TGTGCCAGCAGACCATCAGGGCCGAGCTCCTACGAGCAGTACTTC.

V and J are TRBV4-3 and TRBJ2-3; D call uncertain. V was shortened by 7 bases and J by 0 bases, with 11 bases between the two germline ends. The CDR3 loop spans 14 amino acids. CDR1 is LGHNA, CDR2 YSLEER, per germline. This CDR3 reads CASKTGGSTDTQYF. For the CDR3, the DNA is TGCGCCAGCAAGACGGGTGGTAGCACAGATACGCAGTATTTT.

The rearrangement links TRBV5-1 to TRBJ2-2; possibly TRBD2 for D (6 bases). V lost 5 bases and J 5 bases, leaving 13 bases between the germline ends. The germline V gene encodes CDR1 SGHRS and CDR2 YFSETQ. The CDR3 spans 14 residues. CDR3: CASREGPLTGELFF. For the CDR3, the DNA is TGCGCCAGCAGGGAGGGACCGTTGACCGGGGAGCTGTTTTTT. Looking up the rest from reference TRBV5-1 and TRBJ2-2 gives the full variable domain: KAGVTQTPRYLIKTRGQQVTLSCSPISGHRSVSWYQQTPGQGLQFLFEYFSETQRNKGNFPGRFSGRQFSNSRSEMNVSTLELGDSALYLCASREGPLTGELFFGEGSRLTVL.

This chain joins TRBV5-1 and TRBJ2-2; 8 bases line up with TRBD2. Germline V gene sequence: CDR1 SGHRS, CDR2 YFSETQ. V lost 10 bases to trimming and J lost 0 bases; unmatched junction nucleotides: 8. This CDR3 has 15 residues. The CDR3 DNA is TGCGCCTCCCGGGCGGGGGGCGCGAACACCGGGGAGCTGTTTTTT. Translation: CASRAGGANTGELFF.

The DNA for the CDR3 is TGTGCCAGCAGTAAGGGGTTAGGGGACGCCTACGAGCAGTACTTC. Translated: CASSKGLGDAYEQYF. This chain joins TRBV6-5 and TRBJ2-7; tentatively, D is TRBD1 or TRBD2 (5 bases each). Germline CDR1 reads MNHEY; CDR2 reads SVGAGI. Trimming pared 5 bases from V and 2 bases from J, leaving 16 bases between. The CDR3 runs to 15 residues.

This chain links TRBV2 with TRBJ2-3; 8 nucleotides align to TRBD1. The CDR3 is 13 residues long. CDR1 is SNHLY and CDR2 is FYNNEI in the germline V gene. V dropped 6 bases and J dropped 3; count of bases not matched to a gene: 2. In DNA form, the CDR3 reads TGTGCCAGCAGGGACAGGGTGACAGATACGCAGTATTTT. It encodes CASRDRVTDTQYF.

The CDR3 coding sequence is TGTGCCAGCAGCTTATTGGGCGGTACGGAAGAGACCCAGTACTTC. It codes for CASSLLGGTEETQYF. The chain joins TRBV5-5 to TRBJ2-5, with D hard to call. The CDR3 spans 15 residues. V shed 2 bases and J shed 3 bases, with 14 bases lying between them. In germline, CDR1 is SGHKS, CDR2 YYEKEE (reference sequence).

Here the CDR3 reads CASSLSLGNQPQHF. The CDR3 DNA is TGTGCCAGCAGTTTAAGTCTGGGAAATCAGCCCCAGCATTTT. The chain is built from TRBV28 and TRBJ1-5; D ambiguous. Trimming took off 2 bases at V and 4 bases at J, with 9 bases between the two ends. This CDR3 region has 14 residues. Germline values: CDR1 MDHEN, CDR2 SYDVKM.

V usage is TRBV9 and J usage is TRBJ1-6, with a tentative D call TRBD1 (6 bases). CDR1 and CDR2 from the germline V gene are SGDLS and YYNGEE. This CDR3 region has 14 residues. V dropped 4 bases and J dropped 5 bases, with 10 bases sitting between them. The CDR3 nucleotides read TGTGCCAGCAGCCTCCAGGGGAATAATTCACCCCTCCACTTT. It encodes CASSLQGNNSPLHF.

The V and J genes are TRBV13 and TRBJ1-1, with D perhaps TRBD1 (5 bases). This CDR3 has 13 residues. V lost 1 base and J 9 bases, leaving 12 bases between the germline ends. CDR1 is PRHDT, CDR2 FYEKMQ, per germline (reference sequence). CDR3 DNA: TGTGCCAGCAGCTTAGAATATGGGGGGAAAGCTTTCTTT. Its translation is CASSLEYGGKAFF.

This chain connects TRBV5-1 to TRBJ2-2, with 12 bases lining up with TRBD1. CDR1 is SGHRS and CDR2 is YFSETQ in the germline V gene. The CDR3 extends over 15 amino acids. Trimming took 5 bases from V and 6 from J; bases not matched to a gene: 5. CDR3 nucleotide sequence: TGCGCCAGCAGGGCCGGGACAGGGGGCTCCGGGGAGCTGTTTTTT. Residues: CASRAGTGGSGELFF.

This clone came up once. V is TRBV5-4 and J is TRBJ2-1; TRBD2 matches 10 bases. CDR1 is SGHNT, CDR2 YYREEE, per germline (reference sequence). The CDR3 is made up of 15 amino acids. The ends lost 4 bases at V and 4 bases at J; junction bases unmatched: 5. The CDR3 loop reads CASSLGSGGYNEQFF. In DNA form, the CDR3 reads TGTGCCAGCAGCCTGGGTAGCGGGGGGTACAATGAGCAGTTCTTC.

This sequence joins TRBV19 and TRBJ2-1; 9 bases agree with TRBD1. Trimming took 3 bases from V and 12 from J; bases not matched to a gene: 3. The CDR3 length is 12 residues. Germline CDR1 LNHDA, CDR2 SQIVND (reference sequence). The CDR3 region is CASSIRDRVQFF. CDR3 DNA: TGTGCCAGTAGTATCCGGGACAGGGTGCAGTTCTTC.

The chain uses TRBV5-1 and TRBJ2-5; unclear D gene. Germline CDR1 SGHRS, CDR2 YFSETQ. The germline V and J ends were trimmed by 2 bases and 5 bases, with 13 bases remaining between them. The CDR3 sequence is 14 residues long. The CDR3: CASSFGGPPETQYF. CDR3 in DNA: TGCGCCAGCAGCTTCGGCGGTCCCCCGGAGACCCAGTACTTC.

The chain is built from TRBV7-9 and TRBJ2-3; unclear D gene. Trimming pared 5 bases from V and 1 base from J, leaving 13 bases between. The CDR3 extends over 15 amino acids. The V gene's germline CDR1 is SEHNR and CDR2 FQNEAQ (reference sequence). Written as DNA, the CDR3 is TGTGCCAGCAGCCCGAGTGGGCTGGGCACAGATACGCAGTATTTT. It translates to CASSPSGLGTDTQYF.

This chain connects TRBV11-2 to TRBJ1-5; 9 positions agree with TRBD1. The CDR3 is made up of 15 amino acids. The V segment lost 6 bases and the J segment 2 bases; nucleotides outside the gene matches: 5. Germline V gives CDR1 SGHAT, CDR2 FQNNGV. The CDR3 region is CASRGTGRGNQPQHF. The CDR3 DNA reads as TGTGCCAGCAGGGGGACAGGGAGGGGCAATCAGCCCCAGCATTTT.

This sequence joins TRBV4-1 and TRBJ1-6; D might be TRBD1 (5 bases). The germline V and J ends were trimmed by 3 bases and 15 bases, with 12 bases remaining between them. This CDR3 comprises 12 residues. Per the germline V gene, CDR1 is MGHRA and CDR2 is YSYEKL. Here the CDR3 DNA reads TGCGCCAGCAGCCAGGGGAAAAGGGGCCTCCACTTT. The encoded protein is CASSQGKRGLHF.

V gene TRBV28 combines with J gene TRBJ2-6; TRBD1 agrees at 9 bases. Germline V gene data show CDR1 as MDHEN and CDR2 as SYDVKM. This CDR3 contains 21 residues. Unmatched junction bases numbered 17, after V lost 5 bases and J lost 0 bases. The CDR3 is CASSPIGDSRDRVSGANVLTF. CDR3 DNA sequence: TGTGCCAGCAGTCCGATAGGGGATTCCCGGGACAGGGTCTCTGGGGCCAACGTCCTGACTTTC.